This T cell receptor (beta chain) was captured in a study of cytomegalovirus exposure and HLA in healthy donors. Whole-study results and caveats: Exclusion applied to some V segments, including TRBV6-2 and TRBV6-3, as they were indistinguishable.

As for this clone: As yet, its antigen is unknown.

Germline lookup yields CDR1 MNHEY and CDR2 SMNVEV (reference sequence). This CDR3 region has 16 residues. The V and J ends lost 7 bases and 0 bases, in that order; junction bases with no gene match: 12. 60 Vbeta and 13 Jbeta primers were used in PCR. Sequencing used immunoSEQ multiplex PCR; TCRdb keeps in-frame clones, though not all of them. The table gives fewer than 30,000 clones; the top ten clones make up 0.55% to 0.75% of it. The sequence was obtained from a man between 25 and 39 years old in good health and CMV-seronegative. Sequences were obtained from PBMCs. This rearrangement joins TRBV27 to TRBJ2-7, with 7 positions matching TRBD1. The CDR3 DNA sequence: TGTGCCAGCACCTCTACCACCGGGACAGCCTCCTACGAGCAGTACTTC. Amino acids: CASTSTTGTASYEQYF.